The rows below give T cell receptor beta chains drawn from one sample of a study of cytomegalovirus exposure and HLA in healthy donors. Here immunoSEQ multiplex PCR was the method, and the copy in TCRdb shows in-frame clones only, minus some. The sample has approximately 160,000 clones, roughly 90% seen once. The sequenced sample was PBMCs. The source of these receptors is a woman between 18 and 30 years old in good health and CMV-seropositive. Each CDR3 is given with its conserved first and last residue. The order of the fields is J gene, V gene, D gene, CDR3 length, clone size, CDR3 DNA, CDR3 protein. D genes are given only for firm matches. Rows give clone size only sometimes, using once, few, many, or a class for an expanded clone.

TRBJ2-7 | TRBV27 | NA | 17 | NA | TGTGCCAGCAGTACAATTACCCGGGCGGGGACCTCCTACGAGCAGTACTTC | CASSTITRAGTSYEQYF
TRBJ2-1 | TRBV4-2 | NA | 16 | NA | TGTGCCAGCAGCCAAGATCAAACCACACCATACAATGAGCAGTTCTTC | CASSQDQTTPYNEQFF
TRBJ1-1 | TRBV30 | NA | 12 | NA | TGTGCCTATACCCAGGGTAACACTGAAGCTTTCTTT | CAYTQGNTEAFF
TRBJ1-2 | TRBV10-2 | NA | 13 | NA | TGCGCCAGCAGTGAATCAGGAACCTATGGCTACACCTTC | CASSESGTYGYTF
TRBJ2-7 | TRBV18 | NA | 15 | NA | TGTGCCAGCTCACCGTATCGGGACAAGACCTACGAGCAGTACTTC | CASSPYRDKTYEQYF
TRBJ2-1 | TRBV4-1 | TRBD2 | 14 | NA | TGCGCCAGCAGCCAGGCTAGCGGCCATAGTGAGCAGTTCTTC | CASSQASGHSEQFF
TRBJ2-5 | TRBV7-9 | NA | 15 | once | TGTGCCAGCAGCCCATCAGACAGGAGGAGTGTGACCCAGTACTTC | CASSPSDRRSVTQYF
TRBJ2-1 | TRBV4-1 | TRBD2 | 16 | NA | TGCGCCAGCAGCCAATTCGGGACTAGCGGGAGAAATGAGCAGTTCTTC | CASSQFGTSGRNEQFF
TRBJ1-2 | TRBV12-5 | NA | 12 | NA | TGTGCTAGTGGTCAAGCAAACTATGGCTACACCTTC | CASGQANYGYTF
TRBJ2-1 | TRBV30 | TRBD2 | 13 | few | TGTGCCTGGGAGAGTAGCGGGAGCGGGTTGGGGTTCTTC | CAWESSGSGLGFF
TRBJ2-1 | TRBV5-1 | TRBD2 | 15 | NA | TGCGCCAGCAGCTTGGTAGCGGGAGTTGGCAATGAGCAGTTCTTC | CASSLVAGVGNEQFF
TRBJ2-7 | TRBV7-3 | TRBD2 | 15 | once | TGTGCCAGCAGCTTATTAGCGGGAGGGCCTGGCGAGCAGTACTTC | CASSLLAGGPGEQYF
TRBJ2-3 | TRBV28 | NA | 16 | NA | TGTGCCAGCAGTTTTTATTCCGGGAGCGGGTTCGATACGCAGTATTTT | CASSFYSGSGFDTQYF
TRBJ2-7 | TRBV5-5 | TRBD2 | 17 | once | TGTGCCAGCAGCTTTCTAGCGGGAGAAAGAGTTTGGAACGAGCAGTACTTC | CASSFLAGERVWNEQYF
TRBJ1-2 | TRBV10-3 | TRBD1 | 14 | NA | TGTGCCATCAGTCTTCAGGGGGCCCTGGGTGGCTACACCTTC | CAISLQGALGGYTF
TRBJ2-1 | TRBV2 | NA | 14 | NA | TGTGCCAGCAGGGAGCGGGACAACTACAATGAGCAGTTCTTC | CASRERDNYNEQFF
TRBJ1-4 | TRBV9 | NA | 17 | NA | TGTGCCAGCAGCGTAGATCAGGGTCGGTCTACTAATGAAAAACTGTTTTTT | CASSVDQGRSTNEKLFF
TRBJ2-7 | TRBV10-3 | TRBD1 | 14 | NA | TGTGCCATCAACCCGGGACAGGGGGCCCACGAGCAGTACTTC | CAINPGQGAHEQYF
TRBJ1-5 | TRBV19 | NA | 18 | few | TGTGCCAGTAGTTCCGGGGGAGGAGGGCGACATAGCAATCAGCCCCAGCATTTT | CASSSGGGGRHSNQPQHF
TRBJ2-1 | TRBV6-1 | NA | 13 | NA | TGTGCCAGCAAAGTAGCGGAATACAATGAGCAGTTCTTC | CASKVAEYNEQFF
TRBJ2-3 | TRBV6-5 | NA | 15 | NA | TGTGCCAGCAGTTACCTAGAGGGTCGTAAAGATACGCAGTATTTT | CASSYLEGRKDTQYF
TRBJ1-5 | TRBV4-1 | NA | 15 | NA | TGCGCCAGCAGCCAATTTCTGTATAGCAATCAGCCCCAGCATTTT | CASSQFLYSNQPQHF